The clone carrying this T cell receptor beta chain was seen only a few times. This sample was included in a study of relationships among human T cell subsets. Unmatched junction bases numbered 6, after V lost 2 bases and J lost 6 bases. CDR1 is SGHNT and CDR2 is YENEEA in the germline V gene. The CDR3 is 15 residues long. Semiquantitative ARM-PCR amplified T cell receptor alpha and beta CDR3 regions from mRNA. ARM-PCR used tagged nested gene-specific primers, then communal superprimers for exponential amplification. TCRdb processed the multiplex PCR reads anew with MiXCR; each CDR3 protein has one entry. The table lists about 15,000 distinct CDR3 sequences, roughly 64% of them singletons.

The sequenced sample was total T cells sorted from blood. This sequence originates from a man aged 40-50 years in good health. The V and J genes are TRBV11-3 and TRBJ2-1; 8 bases match TRBD2. CDR3 in DNA: TGTGCCAGCAGCTTATCGGGAGGGGTAATCAATGAGCAGTTCTTC. This gives the protein CASSLSGGVINEQFF.